This TCR beta chain appears in the sequencing data of a study of CD8+CD57+ T cells in acquired aplastic anemia. At the level of the study: Isolated CD4+ and CD8+ cells, once sorted, yielded DNA averaging roughly 3.2 ug.

This clonotype was detected many times. Genomic DNA, serving as template, underwent TCR beta VDJ and CDR3 profiling. A single record per CDR3 protein comes from TCRdb applying MiXCR to the reads. The table includes 260,000 or so distinct CDR3 sequences, around 45% detected once. Patients selected for sequencing had displayed CD8+CD57+ cell expansion by flow cytometry. Sequencing was carried out using sorted CD4+, CD8+, or CD8+CD57+ T cells (not recorded which) from PBMCs. The TCR comes from a human donor with aplastic anemia.

The CDR3 loop reads CARSPLGPSYNEQFF. CDR3 sequence (DNA): TGTGCCAGGTCCCCGCTCGGGCCCTCCTACAATGAGCAGTTCTTC. This sequence joins TRBV19 and TRBJ2-1; no firm D call. The ends were cut back, 9 bases at V and 0 bases at J, with 15 bases in the middle. The CDR3 spans 15 residues. The germline gives CDR1 LNHDA, CDR2 SQIVND (reference sequence).